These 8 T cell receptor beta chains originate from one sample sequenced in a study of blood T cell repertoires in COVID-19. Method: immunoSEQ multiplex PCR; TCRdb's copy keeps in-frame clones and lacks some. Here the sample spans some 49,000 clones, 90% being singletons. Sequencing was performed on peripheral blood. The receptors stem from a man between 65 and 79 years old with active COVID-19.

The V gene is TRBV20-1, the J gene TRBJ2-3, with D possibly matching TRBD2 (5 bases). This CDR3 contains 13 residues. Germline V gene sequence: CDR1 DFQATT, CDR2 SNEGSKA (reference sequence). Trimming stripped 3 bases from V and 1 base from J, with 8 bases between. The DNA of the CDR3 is TGCAGTGCTAGTATTAGCGGCACAGATACGCAGTATTTT. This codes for CSASISGTDTQYF.

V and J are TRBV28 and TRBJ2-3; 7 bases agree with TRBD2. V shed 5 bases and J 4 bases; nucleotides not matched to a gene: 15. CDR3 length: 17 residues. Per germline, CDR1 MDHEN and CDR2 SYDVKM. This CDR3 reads CASSPPPSGGGADTQYF. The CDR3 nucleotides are TGTGCCAGCAGTCCCCCCCCTAGCGGAGGAGGGGCAGATACGCAGTATTTT.

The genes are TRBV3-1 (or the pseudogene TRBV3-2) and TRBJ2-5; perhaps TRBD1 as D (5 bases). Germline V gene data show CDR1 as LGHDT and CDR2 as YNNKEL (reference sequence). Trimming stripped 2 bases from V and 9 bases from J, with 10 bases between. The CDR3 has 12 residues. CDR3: CASSQSRRAQYF. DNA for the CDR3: TGTGCCAGCAGCCAATCCCGCAGGGCCCAGTACTTC.

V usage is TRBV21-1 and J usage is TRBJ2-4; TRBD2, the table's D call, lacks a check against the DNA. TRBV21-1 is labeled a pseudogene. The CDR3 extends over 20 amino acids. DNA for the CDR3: TGTGCCAGCAGCAACGACGGAGGTTTAATTGGGTGGGGATCTAGTAACATTCAGTACTTC. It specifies CASSNDGGLIGWGSSNIQYF.

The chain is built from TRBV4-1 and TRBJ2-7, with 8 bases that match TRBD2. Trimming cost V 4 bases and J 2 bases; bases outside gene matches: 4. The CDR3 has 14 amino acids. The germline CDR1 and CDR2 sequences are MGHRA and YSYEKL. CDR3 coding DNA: TGCGCCAGCAGCCCCCGGGAGGGCACCTACGAGCAGTACTTC. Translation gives CASSPREGTYEQYF.

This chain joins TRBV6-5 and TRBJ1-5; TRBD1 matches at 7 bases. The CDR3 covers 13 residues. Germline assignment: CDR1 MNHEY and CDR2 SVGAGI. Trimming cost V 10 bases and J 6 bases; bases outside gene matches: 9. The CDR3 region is CATGTGVGQPQHF. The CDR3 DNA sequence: TGTGCCACCGGTACAGGGGTGGGTCAGCCCCAGCATTTT.

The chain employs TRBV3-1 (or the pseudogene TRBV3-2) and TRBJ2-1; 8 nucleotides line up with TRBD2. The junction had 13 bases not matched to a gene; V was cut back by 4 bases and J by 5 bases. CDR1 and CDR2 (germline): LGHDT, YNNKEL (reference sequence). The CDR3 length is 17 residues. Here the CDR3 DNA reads TGTGCCAGCAGCCTGACCGCGGGAGCGGGAGCCCACAATGAGCAGTTCTTC. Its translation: CASSLTAGAGAHNEQFF.

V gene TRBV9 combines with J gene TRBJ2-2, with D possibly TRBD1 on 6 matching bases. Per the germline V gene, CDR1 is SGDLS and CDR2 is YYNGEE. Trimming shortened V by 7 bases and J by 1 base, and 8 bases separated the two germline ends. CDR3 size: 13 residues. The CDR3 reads CASGGQNTGELFF. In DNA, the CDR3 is TGTGCCAGCGGGGGACAGAACACCGGGGAGCTGTTTTTT.